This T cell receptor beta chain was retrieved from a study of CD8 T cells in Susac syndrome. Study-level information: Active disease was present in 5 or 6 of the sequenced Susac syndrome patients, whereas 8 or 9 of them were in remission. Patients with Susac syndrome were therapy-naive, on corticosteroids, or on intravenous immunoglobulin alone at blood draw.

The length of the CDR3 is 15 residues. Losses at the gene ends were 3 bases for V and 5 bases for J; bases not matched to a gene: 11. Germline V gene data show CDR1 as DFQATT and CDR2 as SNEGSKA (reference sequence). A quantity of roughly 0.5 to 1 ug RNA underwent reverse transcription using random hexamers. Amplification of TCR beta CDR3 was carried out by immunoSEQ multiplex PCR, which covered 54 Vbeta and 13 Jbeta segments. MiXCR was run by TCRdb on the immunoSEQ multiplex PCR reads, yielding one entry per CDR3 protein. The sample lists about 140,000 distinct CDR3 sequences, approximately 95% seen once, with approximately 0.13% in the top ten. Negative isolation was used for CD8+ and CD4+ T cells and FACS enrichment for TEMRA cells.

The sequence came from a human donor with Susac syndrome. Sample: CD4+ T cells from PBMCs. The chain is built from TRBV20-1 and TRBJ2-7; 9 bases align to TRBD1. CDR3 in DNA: TGCAGTGCTAGTATAAGGACAGGGGCCCAGGACGAGCAGTACTTC. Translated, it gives CSASIRTGAQDEQYF.